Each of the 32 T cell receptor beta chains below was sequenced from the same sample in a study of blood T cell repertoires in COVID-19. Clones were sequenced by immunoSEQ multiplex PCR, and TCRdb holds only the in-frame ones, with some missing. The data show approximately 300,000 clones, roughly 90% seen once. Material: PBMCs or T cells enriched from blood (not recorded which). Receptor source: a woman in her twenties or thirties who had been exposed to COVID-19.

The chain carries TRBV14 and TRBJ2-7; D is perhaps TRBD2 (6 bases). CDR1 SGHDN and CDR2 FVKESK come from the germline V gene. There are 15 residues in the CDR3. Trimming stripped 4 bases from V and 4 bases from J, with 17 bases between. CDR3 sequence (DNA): TGTGCCAGCAGCCGCGGGACGGCTACCTTTTACGAGCAGTACTTC. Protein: CASSRGTATFYEQYF.

Here the CDR3 DNA reads TGTGCCAGCAGCCTCGCCGGGACAGGGGGGGGTAGCTATGGCTACACCTTC. This translates into CASSLAGTGGGSYGYTF. This sequence joins TRBV9 and TRBJ1-2; TRBD1 matches at 11 bases. The J segment lost 4 bases and the V segment lost 4 bases, leaving 12 bases of the junction unmatched. The CDR3 length is 17 residues. CDR1 is SGDLS, CDR2 YYNGEE, per germline.

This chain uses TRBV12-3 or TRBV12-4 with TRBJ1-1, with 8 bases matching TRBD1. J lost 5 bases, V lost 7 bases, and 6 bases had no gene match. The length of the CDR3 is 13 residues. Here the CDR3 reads CASTPQGATEAFF. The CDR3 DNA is TGTGCCAGCACCCCTCAGGGGGCAACTGAAGCTTTCTTT.

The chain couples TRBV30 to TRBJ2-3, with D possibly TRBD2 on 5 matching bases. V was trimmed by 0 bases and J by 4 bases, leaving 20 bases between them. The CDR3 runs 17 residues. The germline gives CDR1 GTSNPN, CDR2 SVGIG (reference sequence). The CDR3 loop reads CAWSVQGLAGGPDTQYF. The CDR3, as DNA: TGTGCCTGGAGTGTACAAGGGCTAGCTGGAGGCCCAGATACGCAGTATTTT.

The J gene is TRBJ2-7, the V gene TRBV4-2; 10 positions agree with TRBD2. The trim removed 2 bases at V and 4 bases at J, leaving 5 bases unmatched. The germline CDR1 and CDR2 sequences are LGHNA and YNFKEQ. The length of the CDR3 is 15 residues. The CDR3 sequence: CASSQPSGGTYEQYF. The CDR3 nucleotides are TGTGCCAGCAGCCAACCTAGCGGGGGTACGTACGAGCAGTACTTC.

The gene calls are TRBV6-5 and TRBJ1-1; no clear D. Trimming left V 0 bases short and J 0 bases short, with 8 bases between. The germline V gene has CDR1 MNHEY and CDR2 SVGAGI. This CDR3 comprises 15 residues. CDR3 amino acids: CASSYSSSLNTEAFF. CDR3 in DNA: TGTGCCAGCAGTTACTCTAGCAGCCTGAACACTGAAGCTTTCTTT.

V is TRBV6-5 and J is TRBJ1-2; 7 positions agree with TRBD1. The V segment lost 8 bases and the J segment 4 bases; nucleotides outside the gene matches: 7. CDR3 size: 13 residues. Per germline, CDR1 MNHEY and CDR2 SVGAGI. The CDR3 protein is CASGRQGLYGYTF. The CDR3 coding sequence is TGTGCCAGCGGGCGACAGGGTCTCTATGGCTACACCTTC.

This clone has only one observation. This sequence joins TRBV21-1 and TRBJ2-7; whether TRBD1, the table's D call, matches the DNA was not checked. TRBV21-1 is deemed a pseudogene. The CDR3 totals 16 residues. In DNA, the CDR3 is TGTGCCAGCAGCAAAGAAGGGCAGGGGGCAAACTACGAGCAGTACTTC. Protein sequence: CASSKEGQGANYEQYF.

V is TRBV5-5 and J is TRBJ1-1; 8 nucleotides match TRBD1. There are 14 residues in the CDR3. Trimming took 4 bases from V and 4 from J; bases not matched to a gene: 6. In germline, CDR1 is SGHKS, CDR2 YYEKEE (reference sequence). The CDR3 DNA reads TGTGCCAGCAGCCAACAAACAGGGGGCACTGAAGCTTTCTTT. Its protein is CASSQQTGGTEAFF.

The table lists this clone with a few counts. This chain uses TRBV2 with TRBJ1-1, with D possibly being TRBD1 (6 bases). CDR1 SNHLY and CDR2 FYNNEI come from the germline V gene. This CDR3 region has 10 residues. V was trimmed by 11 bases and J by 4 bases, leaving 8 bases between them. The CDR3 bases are TGTGCCGAAGGGGGCACTGAAGCTTTCTTT. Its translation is CAEGGTEAFF.

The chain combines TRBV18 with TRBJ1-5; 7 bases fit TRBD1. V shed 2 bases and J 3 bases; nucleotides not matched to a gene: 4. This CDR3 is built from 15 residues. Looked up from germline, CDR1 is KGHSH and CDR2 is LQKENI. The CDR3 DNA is TGTGCCAGCTCACCAAGAGGGACAGTCAATCAGCCCCAGCATTTT. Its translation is CASSPRGTVNQPQHF.

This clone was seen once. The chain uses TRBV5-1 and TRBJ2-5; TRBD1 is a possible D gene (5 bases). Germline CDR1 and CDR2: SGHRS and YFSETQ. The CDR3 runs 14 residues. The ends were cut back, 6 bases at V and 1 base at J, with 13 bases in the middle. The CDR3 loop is CASTWGRPQETQYF. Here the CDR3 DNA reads TGCGCCAGCACCTGGGGCAGGCCCCAAGAGACCCAGTACTTC. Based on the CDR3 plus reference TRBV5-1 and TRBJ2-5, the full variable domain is KAGVTQTPRYLIKTRGQQVTLSCSPISGHRSVSWYQQTPGQGLQFLFEYFSETQRNKGNFPGRFSGRQFSNSRSEMNVSTLELGDSALYLCASTWGRPQETQYFGPGTRLLVL.

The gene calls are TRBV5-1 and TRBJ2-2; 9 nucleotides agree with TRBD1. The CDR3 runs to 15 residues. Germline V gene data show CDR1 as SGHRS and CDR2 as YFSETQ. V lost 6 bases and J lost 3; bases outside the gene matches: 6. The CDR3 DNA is TGCGCCAGCACGAACAGGGGGCGCGACACCGGGGAGCTGTTTTTT. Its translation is CASTNRGRDTGELFF.

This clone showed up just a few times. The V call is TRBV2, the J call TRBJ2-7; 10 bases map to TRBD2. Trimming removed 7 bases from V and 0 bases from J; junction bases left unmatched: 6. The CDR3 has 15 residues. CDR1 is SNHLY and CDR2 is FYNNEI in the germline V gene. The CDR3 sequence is CASIRSGGASYEQYF. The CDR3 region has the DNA TGTGCCAGCATTAGGAGCGGGGGGGCCTCCTACGAGCAGTACTTC.

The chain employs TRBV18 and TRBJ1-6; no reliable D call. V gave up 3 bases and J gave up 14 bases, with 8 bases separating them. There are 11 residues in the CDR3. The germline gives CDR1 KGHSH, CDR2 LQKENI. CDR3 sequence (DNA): TGTGCCAGCTCACCCGGGGAATCCCTCCACTTT. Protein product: CASSPGESLHF. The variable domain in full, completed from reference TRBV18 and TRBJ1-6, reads NAGVMQNPRHLVRRRGQEARLRCSPMKGHSHVYWYRQLPEEGLKFMVYLQKENIIDESGMPKERFSAEFPKEGPSILRIQQVVRGDSAAYFCASSPGESLHFGNGTRLTVT.

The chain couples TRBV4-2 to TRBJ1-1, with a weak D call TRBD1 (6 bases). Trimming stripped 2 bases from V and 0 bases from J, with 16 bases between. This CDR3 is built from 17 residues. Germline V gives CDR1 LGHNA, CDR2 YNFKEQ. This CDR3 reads CASSQRSLGHMNTEAFF. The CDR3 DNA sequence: TGTGCCAGCAGCCAAAGGTCACTGGGACATATGAACACTGAAGCTTTCTTT.

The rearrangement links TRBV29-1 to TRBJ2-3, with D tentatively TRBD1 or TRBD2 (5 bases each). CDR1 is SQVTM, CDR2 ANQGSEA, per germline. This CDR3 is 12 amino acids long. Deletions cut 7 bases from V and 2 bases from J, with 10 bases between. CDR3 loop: CSAGSLTDTQYF. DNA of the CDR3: TGCAGCGCAGGGAGTCTCACAGATACGCAGTATTTT.

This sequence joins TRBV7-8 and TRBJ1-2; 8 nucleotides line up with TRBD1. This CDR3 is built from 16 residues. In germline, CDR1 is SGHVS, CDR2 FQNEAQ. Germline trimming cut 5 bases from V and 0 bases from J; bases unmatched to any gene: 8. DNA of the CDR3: TGTGCCAGCAGCCTTTCTGGGACAGGCCCTAACTATGGCTACACCTTC. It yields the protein CASSLSGTGPNYGYTF.

CDR3 bases: TGTGCCACCAGTGATCCGGGACAGGGGTGGGATGAGCAGTTCTTC. Protein product: CATSDPGQGWDEQFF. The gene calls are TRBV24-1 and TRBJ2-1; 10 positions agree with TRBD1. Trimming took 3 bases from V and 8 from J; bases not matched to a gene: 6. From germline, CDR1 is KGHDR and CDR2 SFDVKD. This CDR3 region has 15 residues.

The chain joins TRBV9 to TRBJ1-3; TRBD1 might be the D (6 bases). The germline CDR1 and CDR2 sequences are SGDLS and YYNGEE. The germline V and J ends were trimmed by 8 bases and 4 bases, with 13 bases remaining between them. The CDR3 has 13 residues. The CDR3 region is CASCRDTGNTIYF. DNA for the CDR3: TGTGCCAGTTGCCGGGACACAGGAAACACCATATATTTT.

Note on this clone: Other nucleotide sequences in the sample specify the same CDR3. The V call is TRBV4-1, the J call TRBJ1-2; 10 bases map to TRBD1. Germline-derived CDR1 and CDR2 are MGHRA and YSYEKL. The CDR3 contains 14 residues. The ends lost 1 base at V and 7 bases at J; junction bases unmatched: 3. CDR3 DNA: TGCGCCAGCAGCCAAGGACAGGGGGCGCGTGGCTACACCTTC. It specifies CASSQGQGARGYTF.

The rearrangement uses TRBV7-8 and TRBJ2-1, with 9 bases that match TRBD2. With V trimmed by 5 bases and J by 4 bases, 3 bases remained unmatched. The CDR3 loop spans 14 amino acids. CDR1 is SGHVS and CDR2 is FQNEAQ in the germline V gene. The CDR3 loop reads CASSQRGAYNEQFF. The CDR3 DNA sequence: TGTGCCAGCAGCCAGCGGGGGGCGTACAATGAGCAGTTCTTC.

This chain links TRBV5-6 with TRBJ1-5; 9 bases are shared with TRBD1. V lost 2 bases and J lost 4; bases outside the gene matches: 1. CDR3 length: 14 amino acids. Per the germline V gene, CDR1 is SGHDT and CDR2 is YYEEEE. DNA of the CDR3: TGTGCCAGCAGCTTAGGGACAGGGAATCAGCCCCAGCATTTT. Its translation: CASSLGTGNQPQHF.

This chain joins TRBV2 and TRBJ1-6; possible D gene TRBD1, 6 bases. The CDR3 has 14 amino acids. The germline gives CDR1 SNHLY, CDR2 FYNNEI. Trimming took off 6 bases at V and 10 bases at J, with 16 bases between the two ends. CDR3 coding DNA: TGTGCCAGCAGGGTAACAGGGTATCGATCACCCCTCCACTTT. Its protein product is CASRVTGYRSPLHF.

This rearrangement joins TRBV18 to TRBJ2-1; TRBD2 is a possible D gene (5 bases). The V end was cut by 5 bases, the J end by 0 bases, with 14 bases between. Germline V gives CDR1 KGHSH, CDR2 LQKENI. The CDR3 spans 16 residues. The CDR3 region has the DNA TGTGCCAGCTCATCCCCGACCGGGGTCTCCTACAATGAGCAGTTCTTC. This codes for CASSSPTGVSYNEQFF.

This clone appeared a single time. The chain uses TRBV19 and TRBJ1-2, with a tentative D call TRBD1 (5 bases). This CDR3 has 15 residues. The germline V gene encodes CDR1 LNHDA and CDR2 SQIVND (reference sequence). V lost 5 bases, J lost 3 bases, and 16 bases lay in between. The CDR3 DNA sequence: TGTGCCAGTAGTCCTATGGGGGGATTCGACTATGGCTACACCTTC. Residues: CASSPMGGFDYGYTF.

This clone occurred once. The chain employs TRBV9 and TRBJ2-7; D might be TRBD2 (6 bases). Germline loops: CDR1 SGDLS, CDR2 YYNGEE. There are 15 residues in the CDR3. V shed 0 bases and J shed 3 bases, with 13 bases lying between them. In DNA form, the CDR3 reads TGTGCCAGCAGCGTAGTTGGAGGGGATGGCTACGAGCAGTACTTC. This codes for CASSVVGGDGYEQYF.

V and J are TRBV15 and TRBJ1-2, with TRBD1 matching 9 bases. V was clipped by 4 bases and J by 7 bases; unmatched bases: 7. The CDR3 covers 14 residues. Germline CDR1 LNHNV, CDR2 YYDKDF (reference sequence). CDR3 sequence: CATSISQGAGGYTF. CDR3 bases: TGTGCCACCAGCATTTCACAGGGGGCGGGTGGCTACACCTTC.

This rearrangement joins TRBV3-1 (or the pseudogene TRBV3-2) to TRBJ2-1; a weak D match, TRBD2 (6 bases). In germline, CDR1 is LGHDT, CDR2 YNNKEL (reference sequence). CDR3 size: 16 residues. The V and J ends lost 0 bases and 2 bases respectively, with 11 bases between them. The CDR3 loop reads CASSQEVWEAYNEQFF. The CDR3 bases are TGTGCCAGCAGCCAAGAAGTATGGGAGGCCTACAATGAGCAGTTCTTC.

The CDR3 sequence is CASSSLAGGLTDTQYF. Written as DNA, the CDR3 is TGTGCCAGCAGCTCCCTAGCGGGGGGGCTCACAGATACGCAGTATTTT. The chain couples TRBV7-2 to TRBJ2-3; 12 nucleotides align to TRBD2. The germline V gene has CDR1 SGHTA and CDR2 FQGNSA. The CDR3 has 16 residues. Trimming cost V 4 bases and J 2 bases; bases outside gene matches: 4.

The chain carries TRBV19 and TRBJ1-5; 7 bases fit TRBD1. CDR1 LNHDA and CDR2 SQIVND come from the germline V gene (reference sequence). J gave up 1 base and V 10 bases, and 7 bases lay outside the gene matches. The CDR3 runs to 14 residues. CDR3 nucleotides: TGTGCCACCAAAGGGGGCAGGAGCAATCAGCCCCAGCATTTT. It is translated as CATKGGRSNQPQHF.

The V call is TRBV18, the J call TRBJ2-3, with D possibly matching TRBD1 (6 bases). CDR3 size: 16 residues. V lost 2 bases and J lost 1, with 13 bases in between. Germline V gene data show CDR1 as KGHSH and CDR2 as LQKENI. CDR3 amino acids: CASSPDWAGGTDTQYF. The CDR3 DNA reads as TGTGCCAGCTCACCAGATTGGGCAGGGGGCACAGATACGCAGTATTTT.